This T cell receptor (beta chain) came from a study of lymphopenia after photon versus proton radiotherapy. Findings and caveats of the study: Oligoclonal CD8+ Temra expansion after nadir drove photon patients' diversity drop. Under photons, naive T cells and diversity fell while effector/memory populations rose. Larger post-nadir TCR diversity loss correlated inversely with survival in deceased patients.

Remarks on this clone: Its cognate antigen is unknown.

Sequenced by immunoSEQ multiplex PCR; TCRdb stores in-frame clones only, minus some. The sample has some 20,000 clones, about 85% seen once. CDR1 is SGHTA and CDR2 is FQGNSA in the germline V gene. Trimming took off 3 bases at V and 1 base at J, with 10 bases between the two ends. The CDR3 is made up of 15 amino acids. This TCR derives from a man in his sixties or seventies with pancreatic cancer. The sample in question was peripheral blood, obtained from a patient treated with proton-based radiotherapy. This sequence joins TRBV7-2 and TRBJ1-5, with D possibly TRBD1 on 5 matching bases. CDR3 sequence: CASSFGGTSNQPQHF. The CDR3 coding sequence is TGTGCCAGCAGCTTCGGGGGGACCAGCAATCAGCCCCAGCATTTT.